A selection of T cell receptor beta chains follows, all from one sample in a study of blood T cell repertoires in COVID-19. Repertoires were generated with immunoSEQ multiplex PCR, while TCRdb's copy carries only in-frame clones and drops some. Here the sample spans around 300,000 clones, roughly 90% being singletons. Sample: PBMCs or T cells enriched from blood (not recorded which). These receptors were obtained from a woman aged 50 to 60 who had recovered from COVID-19. The CDR3 runs from the conserved cysteine through the conserved F or W. A D gene is named only where the DNA matches it firmly. Only part of the rows carry a size: once, few, many, or a class if the clone is expanded.

TRBV6-2/TRBV6-3	-	TRBJ1-1	-	CASSYSILGQSNTEAFF	TGTGCCAGCAGTTACTCTATCTTAGGACAATCGAACACTGAAGCTTTCTTT
TRBV20-1	-	TRBJ1-2	-	CSARQERGYTF	TGCAGTGCTAGACAGGAACGGGGCTACACCTTC
TRBV18	-	TRBJ2-7	-	CASSPGGLPAEQYF	TGTGCCAGCTCACCCGGGGGACTCCCCGCAGAGCAGTACTTC
TRBV7-8	-	TRBJ1-1	-	CASSLVAGRAFF	TGTGCCAGCAGCTTAGTGGCGGGGCGAGCTTTCTTT
TRBV21-1	-	TRBJ2-7	-	CASSKAPGESYEQYF	TGTGCCAGCAGCAAAGCTCCAGGGGAGTCCTACGAGCAGTACTTC
TRBV19	few	TRBJ2-7	-	CASSHIYAYEQYF	TGTGCCAGTAGTCACATTTACGCCTACGAGCAGTACTTC
TRBV19	-	TRBJ2-1	-	CASSLLNYNEQFF	TGTGCCAGTAGCCTACTAAATTACAATGAGCAGTTCTTC
TRBV18	once	TRBJ2-3	TRBD2	CASSPPTSPSTDTQYF	TGTGCCAGCTCACCACCGACTAGCCCCTCCACAGATACGCAGTATTTT
TRBV5-1	-	TRBJ1-1	-	CASSLEAGLNTEAFF	TGCGCCAGCAGCTTGGAAGCGGGGCTCAACACTGAAGCTTTCTTT
TRBV4-1	-	TRBJ1-5	TRBD1	CASSQIGQGNNQPQHF	TGCGCCAGCAGCCAGATCGGACAGGGGAACAATCAGCCCCAGCATTTT
TRBV5-1	many	TRBJ2-1	TRBD2	CASSPTMREVLSLMFSYNEQFF	TGCGCCAGCAGTCCTACTATGCGGGAGGTTTTATCTCTGATGTTCTCCTACAATGAGCAGTTCTTC
TRBV29-1	-	TRBJ2-7	TRBD2	CSVGGSSYEQYF	TGCAGCGTTGGCGGGAGCTCCTACGAGCAGTACTTC
TRBV29-1	-	TRBJ1-2	TRBD1	CSVQQGNLGYTF	TGCAGCGTTCAACAGGGGAATCTTGGCTACACCTTC
TRBV18	-	TRBJ1-6	-	CASSPPTRYSPLHF	TGTGCCAGCTCACCACCGACTCGTTATTCACCCCTCCACTTT
TRBV15	-	TRBJ2-1	-	CATSRERDWINNEQFF	TGTGCCACCAGCAGGGAAAGGGACTGGATTAACAATGAGCAGTTCTTC
TRBV28	once	TRBJ1-5	TRBD1	CASSRRTGGSWNQPQHF	TGTGCCAGCAGTCGTCGGACAGGGGGGTCATGGAATCAGCCCCAGCATTTT
TRBV5-6	-	TRBJ2-7	TRBD1	CASSSRQGISYEQYF	TGTGCCAGCAGCTCCAGACAGGGTATCTCCTACGAGCAGTACTTC
TRBV7-9	-	TRBJ2-1	-	CASIPPMRLAPYNEQFF	TGTGCCAGCATCCCCCCGATGAGGCTAGCGCCGTACAATGAGCAGTTCTTC
TRBV14	-	TRBJ2-3	-	CASSHSLGGSGRDTQYF	TGTGCCAGCAGCCACTCCCTGGGTGGTAGCGGCCGAGATACGCAGTATTTT
TRBV9	-	TRBJ2-2	-	CASSVVFGGGELFF	TGTGCCAGCAGCGTAGTGTTCGGGGGCGGGGAGCTGTTTTTT
TRBV4-3	-	TRBJ2-7	TRBD1	CASSQTGTGPYEQYF	TGCGCCAGCAGCCAAACCGGGACAGGGCCCTACGAGCAGTACTTC
TRBV7-8	-	TRBJ2-7	TRBD2	CASSSRGTSGRYEQYF	TGTGCCAGCAGCTCGCGAGGGACTAGCGGGAGATACGAGCAGTACTTC
TRBV5-4	-	TRBJ2-7	-	CASSLGQRDEQYF	TGTGCCAGCAGCTTGGGCCAGCGAGACGAGCAGTACTTC
TRBV19	-	TRBJ1-2	-	CASSIGGDGYTF	TGTGCCAGTAGTATCGGAGGAGATGGCTACACCTTC
TRBV24-1	few	TRBJ2-2	TRBD2	CATSDLALAGEVGELFF	TGTGCCACCAGTGATTTAGCCCTAGCGGGAGAGGTCGGGGAGCTGTTTTTT
TRBV5-1	-	TRBJ2-1	TRBD2	CASSPWTSGNNEQFF	TGCGCCAGCAGCCCGTGGACTAGCGGGAACAATGAGCAGTTCTTC
TRBV9	-	TRBJ2-2	-	CASSVSGWGDTGELFF	TGTGCCAGCAGCGTATCAGGGTGGGGGGACACCGGGGAGCTGTTTTTT
TRBV11-2	-	TRBJ1-3	-	CASSPGGSGNTIYF	TGTGCCAGCAGCCCCGGGGGCTCTGGAAACACCATATATTTT
TRBV6-5	-	TRBJ2-7	TRBD2	CASSNSPGGRVEQYF	TGTGCCAGCAGCAACAGCCCCGGAGGGAGGGTCGAGCAGTACTTC
TRBV7-9	-	TRBJ2-1	TRBD2	CASSDQLAGGYNEQFF	TGTGCCAGCAGCGACCAACTAGCGGGAGGGTACAATGAGCAGTTCTTC
TRBV28	-	TRBJ2-2	TRBD2	CASSSPGSGRSLGGELFF	TGTGCCAGCAGTTCCCCCGGTAGCGGGAGAAGTCTGGGCGGGGAGCTGTTTTTT
TRBV3-1/TRBV3-2	once	TRBJ1-5	TRBD1	CASSYTGDQPQHF	TGTGCCAGCAGCTATACAGGGGATCAGCCCCAGCATTTT
TRBV6-1	once	TRBJ1-2	TRBD1	CASSEARVTGGGGYTF	TGTGCCAGCAGTGAAGCGCGCGTGACAGGGGGTGGTGGCTACACCTTC
TRBV19	once	TRBJ2-7	-	CASSPRISEQYF	TGTGCCAGTAGCCCCAGGATTAGCGAGCAGTACTTC
TRBV7-9	-	TRBJ2-1	-	CASSLNPERLPFEQFF	TGTGCCAGCAGCTTAAATCCCGAGCGACTCCCTTTTGAGCAGTTCTTC
TRBV9	-	TRBJ1-1	TRBD1	CASSVGDRLNTEAFF	TGTGCCAGCAGCGTAGGGGACAGGTTGAACACTGAAGCTTTCTTT
TRBV5-1	-	TRBJ1-3	-	CASSLDSGLAGNTIYF	TGCGCCAGCAGCTTGGACAGCGGCTTAGCTGGAAACACCATATATTTT
TRBV7-9	-	TRBJ2-6	TRBD1	CAGDPGQGLSGANVLTF	TGTGCCGGCGACCCGGGACAGGGGCTCTCTGGGGCCAACGTCCTGACTTTC
TRBV4-2	-	TRBJ1-1	-	CASSGQGYTEAFF	TGTGCCAGCAGCGGCCAGGGTTACACTGAAGCTTTCTTT
TRBV7-2	-	TRBJ2-1	-	CASSLGTAWNEQFF	TGTGCCAGCAGCTTAGGAACAGCATGGAATGAGCAGTTCTTC
TRBV5-6	-	TRBJ1-4	TRBD1	CASSPAQGAFGLFF	TGTGCCAGCAGCCCGGCACAGGGGGCGTTCGGACTGTTTTTT
TRBV28	-	TRBJ1-6	-	CASSFELSGNSPLHF	TGTGCCAGCAGTTTCGAACTTAGCGGTAATTCACCCCTCCACTTT